The rows below give T cell receptor beta chains drawn from one sample of a study of cytomegalovirus exposure and HLA in healthy donors. Generated by immunoSEQ multiplex PCR, the TCRdb table keeps only in-frame clones and is missing some. The sample has 160,000 or so clones, approximately 82% seen once. Sequencing used PBMCs. Receptor source: a man aged 50-60 years in good health and CMV-seropositive. Both conserved end residues are part of each CDR3. D genes are given only for firm matches. Clone size appears in some rows only: once, few, many, or a class for an expanded clone.

V: TRBV7-9
D: TRBD1
size: NA
J: TRBJ1-4
CDR3: CSSSSWDSTTNEKLFF
DNA: TGTTCCAGCAGCTCCTGGGACAGCACAACTAATGAAAAACTGTTTTTT

V: TRBV2
D: TRBD2
size: NA
J: TRBJ2-3
CDR3: CASTTSGGPPTTQYF
DNA: TGTGCCAGCACCACTAGCGGGGGACCTCCCACAACGCAGTATTTT

V: TRBV6-6
D: NA
size: NA
J: TRBJ1-2
CDR3: CASSYGRAGNYGYTF
DNA: TGTGCCAGCAGTTACGGGAGGGCAGGGAATTATGGCTACACCTTC

V: TRBV7-9
D: NA
size: NA
J: TRBJ2-6
CDR3: CASSSISGANVLTF
DNA: TGTGCCAGCAGCTCAATCTCTGGGGCCAACGTCCTGACTTTC

V: TRBV11-2
D: NA
size: NA
J: TRBJ1-1
CDR3: CASSRQQMNTEAFF
DNA: TGTGCCAGCAGCCGCCAACAGATGAACACTGAAGCTTTCTTT

V: TRBV10-1
D: NA
size: NA
J: TRBJ2-3
CDR3: CASSERSTDTQYF
DNA: TGCGCCAGCAGTGAGCGGAGCACAGATACGCAGTATTTT

V: TRBV25-1
D: TRBD1
size: NA
J: TRBJ1-1
CDR3: CASSVRTGPEAFF
DNA: TGTGCCAGCAGTGTCAGGACAGGGCCTGAAGCTTTCTTT

V: TRBV28
D: NA
size: once
J: TRBJ1-2
CDR3: CASSLRARAGGYTF
DNA: TGTGCCAGCAGTTTAAGGGCCCGAGCGGGGGGCTACACCTTC

V: TRBV5-1
D: NA
size: once
J: TRBJ1-2
CDR3: CASSQDSSYGYTF
DNA: TGCGCCAGCAGTCAGGACAGTTCCTATGGCTACACCTTC

V: TRBV10-3
D: NA
size: NA
J: TRBJ1-4
CDR3: CAIAAGSSATNEKLFF
DNA: TGTGCCATCGCAGCGGGATCCTCTGCGACTAATGAAAAACTGTTTTTT

V: TRBV9
D: NA
size: NA
J: TRBJ1-1
CDR3: CASSPRPAGEAFF
DNA: TGTGCCAGCAGCCCCCGCCCGGCGGGTGAAGCTTTCTTT

V: TRBV19
D: TRBD2
size: NA
J: TRBJ2-2
CDR3: CASSMRPAGGNTGELFF
DNA: TGTGCCAGTAGTATGAGACCAGCGGGAGGGAACACCGGGGAGCTGTTTTTT

V: TRBV6-5
D: TRBD1
size: NA
J: TRBJ1-6
CDR3: CASSEWDRGSPLHF
DNA: TGTGCCAGCAGTGAATGGGACAGGGGCTCACCCCTCCACTTT

V: TRBV5-1
D: TRBD2
size: NA
J: TRBJ2-3
CDR3: CASSWTSSDTQYF
DNA: TGCGCCAGCAGCTGGACTAGCTCAGATACGCAGTATTTT

V: TRBV6-1
D: NA
size: NA
J: TRBJ2-7
CDR3: CASSEVGGPLSYEQYF
DNA: TGTGCCAGCAGTGAAGTTGGGGGCCCCCTCTCCTACGAGCAGTACTTC

V: TRBV7-9
D: TRBD1
size: once
J: TRBJ2-3
CDR3: CASSRTGDLMGTQYF
DNA: TGTGCCAGCAGCCGCACAGGGGACCTAATGGGGACGCAGTATTTT

V: TRBV7-9
D: NA
size: NA
J: TRBJ2-1
CDR3: CASINSRSEQFF
DNA: TGTGCCAGCATTAACAGTAGGTCTGAGCAGTTCTTC

V: TRBV5-1
D: TRBD1
size: once
J: TRBJ1-2
CDR3: CASSLESRAGGGYTF
DNA: TGCGCCAGCAGCTTGGAATCCCGGGCAGGGGGAGGCTACACCTTC